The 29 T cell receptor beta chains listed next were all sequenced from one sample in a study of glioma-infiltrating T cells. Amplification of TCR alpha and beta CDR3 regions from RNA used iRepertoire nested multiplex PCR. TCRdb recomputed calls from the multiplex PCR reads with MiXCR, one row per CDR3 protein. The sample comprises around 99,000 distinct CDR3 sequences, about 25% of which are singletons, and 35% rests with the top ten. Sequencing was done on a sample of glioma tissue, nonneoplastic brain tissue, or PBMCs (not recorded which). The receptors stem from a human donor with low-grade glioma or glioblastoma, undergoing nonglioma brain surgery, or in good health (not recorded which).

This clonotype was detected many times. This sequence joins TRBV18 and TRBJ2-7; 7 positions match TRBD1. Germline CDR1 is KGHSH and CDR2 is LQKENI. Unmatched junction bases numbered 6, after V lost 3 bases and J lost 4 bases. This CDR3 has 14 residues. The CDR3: CASSPQDRRYEQYF. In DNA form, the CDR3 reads TGTGCCAGCTCACCCCAGGACAGGCGGTACGAGCAGTACTTC.

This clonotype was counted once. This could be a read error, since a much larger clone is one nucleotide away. The CDR3 region has the DNA TGTGCCAGCAGCCATCTCTACGGGAATTCCTACAATGAGCAGTTCTTC. It yields the protein CASSHLYGNSYNEQFF. The V call is TRBV27, the J call TRBJ2-1; tentatively, D is TRBD2 (5 bases). This CDR3 spans 16 amino acids. The V and J ends lost 6 bases and 1 base respectively, with 16 bases between them. Germline V lookup: CDR1 MNHEY, CDR2 SMNVEV (reference sequence).

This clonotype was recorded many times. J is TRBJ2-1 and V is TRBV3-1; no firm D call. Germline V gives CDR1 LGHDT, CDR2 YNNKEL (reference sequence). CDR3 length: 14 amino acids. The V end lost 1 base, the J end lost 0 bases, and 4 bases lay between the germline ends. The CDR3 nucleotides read TGTGCCAGCAGCCAAGTGAGCTCCTACAATGAGCAGTTCTTC. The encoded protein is CASSQVSSYNEQFF.

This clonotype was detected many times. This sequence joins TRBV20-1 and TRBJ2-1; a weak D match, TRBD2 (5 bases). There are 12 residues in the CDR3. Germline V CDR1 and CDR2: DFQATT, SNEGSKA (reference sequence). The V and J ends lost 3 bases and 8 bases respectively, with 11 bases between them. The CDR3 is CSAREAWYEQFF. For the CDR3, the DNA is TGCAGTGCTAGGGAGGCTTGGTATGAGCAGTTCTTC.

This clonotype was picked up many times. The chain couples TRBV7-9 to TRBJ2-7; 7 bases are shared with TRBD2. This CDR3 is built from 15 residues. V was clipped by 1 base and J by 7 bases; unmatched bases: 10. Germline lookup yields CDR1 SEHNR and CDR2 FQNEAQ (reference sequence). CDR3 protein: CASSLEGLSSGEQYF. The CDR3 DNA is TGTGCCAGCAGCTTAGAGGGACTAAGCAGTGGTGAGCAGTACTTC.

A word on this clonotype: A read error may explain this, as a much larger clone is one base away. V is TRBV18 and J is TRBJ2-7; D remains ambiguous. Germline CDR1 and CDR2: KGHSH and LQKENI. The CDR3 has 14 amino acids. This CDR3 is CVSSPTFGPNEQYF. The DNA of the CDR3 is TGTGTCAGCTCACCGACATTTGGACCGAACGAGCAGTACTTC.

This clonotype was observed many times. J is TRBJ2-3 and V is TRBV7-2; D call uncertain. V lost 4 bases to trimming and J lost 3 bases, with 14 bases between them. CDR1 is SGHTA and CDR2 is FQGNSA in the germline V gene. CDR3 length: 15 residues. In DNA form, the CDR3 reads TGTGCCAGCAGCTCGAGTTCGAGAAGTACAGATACGCAGTATTTT. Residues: CASSSSSRSTDTQYF.

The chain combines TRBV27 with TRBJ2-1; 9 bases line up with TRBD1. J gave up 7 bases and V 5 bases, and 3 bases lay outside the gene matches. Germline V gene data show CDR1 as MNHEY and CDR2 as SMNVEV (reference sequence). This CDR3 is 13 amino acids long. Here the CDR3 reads CASSMTGGNEQFF. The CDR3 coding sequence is TGTGCCAGCAGTATGACAGGGGGTAATGAGCAGTTCTTC.

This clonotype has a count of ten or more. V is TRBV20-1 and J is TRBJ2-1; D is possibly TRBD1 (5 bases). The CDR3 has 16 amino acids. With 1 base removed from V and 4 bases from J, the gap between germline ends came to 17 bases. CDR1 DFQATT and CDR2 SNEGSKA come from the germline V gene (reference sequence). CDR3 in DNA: TGCAGTGCTAGAGCTAAGGGGCCTAGAGGTTACAATGAGCAGTTCTTC. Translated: CSARAKGPRGYNEQFF.

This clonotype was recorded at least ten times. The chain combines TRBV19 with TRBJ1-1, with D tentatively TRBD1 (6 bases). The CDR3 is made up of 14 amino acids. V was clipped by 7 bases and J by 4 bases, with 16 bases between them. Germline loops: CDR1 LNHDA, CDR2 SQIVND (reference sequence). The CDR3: CASTSTGYGTEAFF. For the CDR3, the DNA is TGTGCCAGTACCTCTACAGGGTACGGCACTGAAGCTTTCTTT.

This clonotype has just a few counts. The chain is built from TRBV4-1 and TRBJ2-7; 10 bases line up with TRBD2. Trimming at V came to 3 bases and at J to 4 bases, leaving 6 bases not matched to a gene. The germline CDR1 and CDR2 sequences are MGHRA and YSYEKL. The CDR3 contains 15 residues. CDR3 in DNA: TGCGCCAGCAGCCATTCTCTAGCGGGGGCTTACGAGCAGTACTTC. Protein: CASSHSLAGAYEQYF.

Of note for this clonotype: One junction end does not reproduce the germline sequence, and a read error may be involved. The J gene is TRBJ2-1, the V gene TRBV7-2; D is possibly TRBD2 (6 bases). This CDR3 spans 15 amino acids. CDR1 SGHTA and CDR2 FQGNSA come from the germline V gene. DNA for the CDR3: TGTGCCAGCAGCCCCTTAGCGGTTATCCCCAATGGGCAGTTCTTC. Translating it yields CASSPLAVIPNGQFF.

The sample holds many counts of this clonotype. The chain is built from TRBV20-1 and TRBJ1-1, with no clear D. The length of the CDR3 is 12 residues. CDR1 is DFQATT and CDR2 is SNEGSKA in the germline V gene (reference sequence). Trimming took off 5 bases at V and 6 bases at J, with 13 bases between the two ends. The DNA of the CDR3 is TGCAGTGCTGCGGGAGTTAAGGCTGAAGCTTTCTTT. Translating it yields CSAAGVKAEAFF.

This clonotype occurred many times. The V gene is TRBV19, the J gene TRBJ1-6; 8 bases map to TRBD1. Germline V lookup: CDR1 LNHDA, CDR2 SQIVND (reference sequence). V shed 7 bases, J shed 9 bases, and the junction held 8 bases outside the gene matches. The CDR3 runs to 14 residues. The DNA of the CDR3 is TGTGCCAGTAACCGACAGGGGAGCGGTTCACCCCTCCACTTT. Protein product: CASNRQGSGSPLHF.

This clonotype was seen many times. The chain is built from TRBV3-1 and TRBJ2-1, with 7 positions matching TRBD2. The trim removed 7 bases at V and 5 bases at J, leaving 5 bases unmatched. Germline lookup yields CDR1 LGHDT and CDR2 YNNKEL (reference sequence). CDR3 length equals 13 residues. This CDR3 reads CASKREGNNEQFF. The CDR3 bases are TGTGCCAGCAAGAGGGAGGGTAACAATGAGCAGTTCTTC.

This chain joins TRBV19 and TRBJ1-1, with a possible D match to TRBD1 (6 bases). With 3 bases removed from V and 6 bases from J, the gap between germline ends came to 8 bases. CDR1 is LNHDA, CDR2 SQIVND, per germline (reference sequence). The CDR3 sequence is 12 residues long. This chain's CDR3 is CASSIGGAEAFF. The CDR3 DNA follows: TGTGCCAGTAGTATCGGGGGCGCTGAAGCTTTCTTT.

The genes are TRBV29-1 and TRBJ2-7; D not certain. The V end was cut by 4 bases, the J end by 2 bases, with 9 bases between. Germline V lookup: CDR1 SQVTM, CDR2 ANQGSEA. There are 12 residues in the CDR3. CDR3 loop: CSVAQITYEQYF. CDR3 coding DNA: TGCAGCGTTGCACAGATCACCTACGAGCAGTACTTC.

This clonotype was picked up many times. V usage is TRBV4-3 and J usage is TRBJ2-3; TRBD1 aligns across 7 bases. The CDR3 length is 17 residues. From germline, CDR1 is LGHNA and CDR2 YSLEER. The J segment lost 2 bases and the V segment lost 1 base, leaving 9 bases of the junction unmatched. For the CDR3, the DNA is TGCGCCAGCAGCCAAGCTTTTCGGCAGGGGGTCACAGATACGCAGTATTTT. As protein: CASSQAFRQGVTDTQYF.

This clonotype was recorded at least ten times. The CDR3 protein is CASSLVAGANTEAFF. The CDR3 nucleotides read TGTGCCAGCAGCTTGGTAGCGGGGGCGAACACTGAAGCTTTCTTT. V and J are TRBV5-5 and TRBJ1-1; D perhaps matches TRBD1 (6 bases). Germline V lookup: CDR1 SGHKS, CDR2 YYEKEE (reference sequence). The CDR3 is 15 residues long. V gave up 0 bases and J gave up 1 base, with 10 bases separating them.

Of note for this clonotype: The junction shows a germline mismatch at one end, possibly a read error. The CDR3 here is CGVKTLAGQATYEQFF. The CDR3 DNA reads TGCGGCGTTAAAACATTGGCGGGACAGGCTACCTATGAGCAGTTCTTC. J is TRBJ2-1 and V is TRBV29-1, with 8 bases that match TRBD1. The CDR3 has 16 residues. Germline CDR1 is SQVTM and CDR2 is ANQGSEA.

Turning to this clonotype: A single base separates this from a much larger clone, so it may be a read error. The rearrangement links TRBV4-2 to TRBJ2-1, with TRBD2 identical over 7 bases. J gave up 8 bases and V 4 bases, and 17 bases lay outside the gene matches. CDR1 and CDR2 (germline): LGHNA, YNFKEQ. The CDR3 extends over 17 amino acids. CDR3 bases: TGTGCCAGCAGCCTTGGACTAGAGGGAGCCGCCCCCCATGAGCAGTTCTTC. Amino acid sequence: CASSLGLEGAAPHEQFF.

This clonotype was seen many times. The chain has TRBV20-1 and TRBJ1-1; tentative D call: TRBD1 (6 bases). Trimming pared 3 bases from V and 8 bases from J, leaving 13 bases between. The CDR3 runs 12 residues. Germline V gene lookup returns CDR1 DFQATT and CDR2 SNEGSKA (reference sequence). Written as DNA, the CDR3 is TGCAGTGCTAGGAAATTGGGGGCCGAAGCTTTCTTT. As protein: CSARKLGAEAFF.

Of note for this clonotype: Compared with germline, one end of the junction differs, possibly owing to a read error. CDR3 amino acids: CDSGRELDRYNEQFF. Written as DNA, the CDR3 is TGTGATAGTGGCAGGGAATTGGACAGATACAATGAGCAGTTCTTC. The chain joins TRBV12-5 to TRBJ2-1; TRBD1 might be the D (6 bases). Germline CDR1 and CDR2: LGHNT and FRNRAP. The CDR3 has 15 amino acids.

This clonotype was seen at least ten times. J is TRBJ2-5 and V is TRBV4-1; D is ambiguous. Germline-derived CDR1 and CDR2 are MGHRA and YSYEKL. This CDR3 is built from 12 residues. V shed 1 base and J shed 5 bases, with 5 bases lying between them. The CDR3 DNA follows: TGCGCCAGCAGCCAAGGGTTTGAGACCCAGTACTTC. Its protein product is CASSQGFETQYF.

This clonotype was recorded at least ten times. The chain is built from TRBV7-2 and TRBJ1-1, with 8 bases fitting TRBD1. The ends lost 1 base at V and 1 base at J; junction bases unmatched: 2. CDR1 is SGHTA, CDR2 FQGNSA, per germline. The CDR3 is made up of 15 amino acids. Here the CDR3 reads CASSLGGTGNTEAFF. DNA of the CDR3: TGTGCCAGCAGCTTAGGAGGGACAGGGAACACTGAAGCTTTCTTT.

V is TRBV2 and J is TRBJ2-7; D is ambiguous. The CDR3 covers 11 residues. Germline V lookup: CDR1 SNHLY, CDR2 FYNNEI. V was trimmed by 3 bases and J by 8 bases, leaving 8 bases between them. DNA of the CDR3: TGTGCCAGCAGTGACATCATCCAGCAGTACTTC. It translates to CASSDIIQQYF.

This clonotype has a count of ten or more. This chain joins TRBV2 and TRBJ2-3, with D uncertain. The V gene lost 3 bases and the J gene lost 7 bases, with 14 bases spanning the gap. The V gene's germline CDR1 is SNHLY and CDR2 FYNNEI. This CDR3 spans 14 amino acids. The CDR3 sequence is CASSDSSFRNTQYF. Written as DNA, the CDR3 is TGTGCCAGCAGTGACTCATCCTTCCGAAATACGCAGTATTTT.

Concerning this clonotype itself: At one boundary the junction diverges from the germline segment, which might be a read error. The CDR3 coding sequence is TGCGCCAGCAGCCCCGAGACAGGGCTCCCCTACGGGCAGTACTTC. This translates into CASSPETGLPYGQYF. V gene TRBV5-1 combines with J gene TRBJ2-7, with TRBD1 identical over 7 bases. Germline V gene data show CDR1 as SGHRS and CDR2 as YFSETQ. The CDR3 spans 15 residues. The full variable domain, with the rest looked up from reference TRBV5-1 and TRBJ2-7, is KAGVTQTPRYLIKTRGQQVTLSCSPISGHRSVSWYQQTPGQGLQFLFEYFSETQRNKGNFPGRFSGRQFSNSRSEMNVSTLELGDSALYLCASSPETGLPYGQYFGPGTRLTVT.

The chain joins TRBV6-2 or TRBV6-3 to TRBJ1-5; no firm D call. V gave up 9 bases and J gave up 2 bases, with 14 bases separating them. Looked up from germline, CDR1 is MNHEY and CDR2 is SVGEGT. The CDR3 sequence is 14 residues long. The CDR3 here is CARRWTEGNQPQHF. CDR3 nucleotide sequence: TGTGCCAGAAGATGGACGGAAGGCAATCAGCCCCAGCATTTT.